A selection of T cell receptor beta chains follows, all from one sample in a study of early T cells in non-severe SARS-CoV-2 infection. TCRdb analysed the 5' RACE reads with MiXCR anew, one entry per CDR3 protein. The data contain some 80,000 distinct CDR3 sequences, approximately 13% of them singletons. Sample: whole blood. These receptors came from an adult who was a healthcare worker with PCR-confirmed SARS-CoV-2 infection or an uninfected control (not recorded which). Both conserved end residues are part of each CDR3. D genes are given only for firm matches. Clone size appears in some rows only: once, few, many, or a class for an expanded clone.

NA,TRBV5-4,many,TRBJ2-3,TGTGCCAGCAGCTGGATAGGGACGGACGGAACCGATACGCAGTATTTT,CASSWIGTDGTDTQYF
NA,TRBV6-5,NA,TRBJ2-2,TGTGCCAGCAGTTACTCGAGGACACCAACGAACACCGGGGAGCTGTTTTTT,CASSYSRTPTNTGELFF
NA,TRBV4-3,many,TRBJ2-7,TGCGCCAGCAGCCAAGAGCCGGGGTCCTACGAGCAGTACTTC,CASSQEPGSYEQYF
TRBD2,TRBV2,NA,TRBJ2-1,TGTGCCAGCAGTCTAGCGGGCGACAGTGAGCAGTTCTTC,CASSLAGDSEQFF
NA,TRBV5-6,NA,TRBJ1-2,TGTGCCAGCAGCTTGGCTACAGGGACGGATGGCTACACCTTC,CASSLATGTDGYTF
TRBD2,TRBV15,many,TRBJ2-7,TGTGCCACCAGCAGAGTTAGCGGGAGGGCGAGCGAGCAGTACTTC,CATSRVSGRASEQYF
NA,TRBV4-3,NA,TRBJ1-4,TGCGCCAGCAGCCAAGATGGAGTCAGAACTAATGAAAAACTGTTTTTT,CASSQDGVRTNEKLFF
NA,TRBV6-1,few,TRBJ2-1,TGTGCCAGCAGTGAACAGGCGAGATACAATGAGCAGTTCTTC,CASSEQARYNEQFF
NA,TRBV4-1,NA,TRBJ1-2,TGCGCCAGCAGCCAACCCGACTATGGCTACACCTTC,CASSQPDYGYTF
NA,TRBV19,NA,TRBJ1-2,TGTGCCAGTAGCCCCGGGTGGTTCATTTATGGCTACACCTTC,CASSPGWFIYGYTF
NA,TRBV9,NA,TRBJ2-2,TGTGCCAGCAGCCCTCGACAGGATTGGGGCACCGGGGAGCTGTTTTTT,CASSPRQDWGTGELFF
NA,TRBV29-1,NA,TRBJ1-2,TGCAGCGTTAAAGGGGGAATCGACTATGGCTACACCTTC,CSVKGGIDYGYTF
NA,TRBV27,NA,TRBJ2-7,TGTGCCAGCAGTTTATTACGGACGGAAAAGGTGGACGAGCAGTACTTC,CASSLLRTEKVDEQYF
TRBD1,TRBV14,many,TRBJ1-6,TGTGCCAGCAGCCAGGTGGACAGGGTTAATTCACCCCTCCACTTT,CASSQVDRVNSPLHF
NA,TRBV18,NA,TRBJ2-7,TGTGCCAGCTCTCCCAGAGAATACGAGCAGTACTTC,CASSPREYEQYF
TRBD2,TRBV7-3,NA,TRBJ2-2,TGTGCCAGCAGCCGGAATCGGGGCGGGAGCGCCACCGGGGAGCTGTTTTTT,CASSRNRGGSATGELFF
NA,TRBV6-5,many,TRBJ2-2,TGTGCCAGCAGCCTCTGGGGACTGTACACCGGGGAGCTGTTTTTT,CASSLWGLYTGELFF
TRBD1,TRBV20-1,few,TRBJ2-4,TGCAGTGCTACTAGGGACAGCGGTAGCAGGGACTTC,CSATRDSGSRDF
NA,TRBV7-2,few,TRBJ2-1,TGTGCCAGCAGCCCCGGGATTTACAATGAGCAGTTCTTC,CASSPGIYNEQFF
TRBD1,TRBV10-3,NA,TRBJ2-5,TGTGCCATCAGTGTGGTTCAGGGGGCAGAGACCCAGTACTTC,CAISVVQGAETQYF
NA,TRBV12-3/TRBV12-4,NA,TRBJ1-6,TGTGCCAGCAGTTTAAGAACAGATAGTTCACCCCTCCACTTT,CASSLRTDSSPLHF
NA,TRBV7-2,few,TRBJ2-2,TGTGCCAGCAGCTTAGAGGGCACCGGGGAGCTGTTTTTT,CASSLEGTGELFF
NA,TRBV19,many,TRBJ2-5,TGTGCCACCCGCCTTGGCGGAGAGTACCAAGAGACCCAGTACTTC,CATRLGGEYQETQYF
NA,TRBV5-1,many,TRBJ2-1,TGCGCCAGCTCGAGGTTAGGCAATGAGCAGTTCTTC,CASSRLGNEQFF
NA,TRBV27,medium-sized,TRBJ2-7,TGTGCCAGCAGTGACGGGACCTACGAGCAGTACTTC,CASSDGTYEQYF
NA,TRBV12-3/TRBV12-4,many,TRBJ2-1,TGTGCCAGCAGGAGCTTGGGGGCGAACAATGAGCAGTTCTTC,CASRSLGANNEQFF
TRBD1,TRBV29-1,many,TRBJ2-2,TGCAGCGCGTCGCGGGACAGGCTCGCCGGGGAGCTGTTTTTT,CSASRDRLAGELFF
TRBD2,TRBV9,few,TRBJ2-7,TGTGCCAGCAGCCTCAGTTCTAGCGGGGGCTCCTACGAGCAGTACTTC,CASSLSSSGGSYEQYF
NA,TRBV5-1,NA,TRBJ2-1,TGCGCCAGCAGCCCCGGGAGACTGGATGAGCAGTTCTTC,CASSPGRLDEQFF
TRBD2,TRBV5-4,many,TRBJ2-7,TGTGCCAGCAGCCCAGGACTGCTAGCGGGGGCAACCTACGAGCAGTACTTC,CASSPGLLAGATYEQYF
NA,TRBV11-2,many,TRBJ2-5,TGTGCCAGCAGCTTTGAGGGACGGAACATGAAGGCCCAGTACTTC,CASSFEGRNMKAQYF
NA,TRBV7-2,many,TRBJ1-3,TGTGCCAGCAGCTTCGGGCAGGGCGAGGGAAACACCATATATTTT,CASSFGQGEGNTIYF
NA,TRBV20-1,few,TRBJ1-2,TGCAGTGCTAGATTGGACTTATTTAACTATGGCTACACCTTC,CSARLDLFNYGYTF
NA,TRBV6-5,few,TRBJ2-2,TGTGCCAGCAAGATGGGTTGGGGAGACACCGGGGAGCTGTTTTTT,CASKMGWGDTGELFF
NA,TRBV19,NA,TRBJ1-2,TGTGCCAGTAGTCCTGGGGACGGACGGCGCGGAAACTATGGCTACACCTTC,CASSPGDGRRGNYGYTF